This entry is about one T cell receptor beta chain. The antigen remains undetermined. The data belong to a study of T cell responses to AZD1222 COVID-19 vaccine. About the study: It was second doses at about 4 or about 12 weeks that were pooled. Findings and limits, study-wide: Unmutated variant regions are reportedly targeted by nearly half of spike-specific TCRs. None of the repertoires were sampled until the peak T cell response had passed. With two AZD1222 doses given, Spike-specific TCR breadth and depth both rose.

CDR3 size: 14 residues. Germline lookup yields CDR1 SGDLS and CDR2 YYNGEE. The V and J ends lost 0 bases and 5 bases respectively, with 9 bases between them. Some clones are missing from TCRdb's copy, which holds only in-frame ones; the method was immunoSEQ multiplex PCR. The sample records about 160,000 clones, roughly 90% being singletons. The V gene is TRBV9, the J gene TRBJ2-1; D may be TRBD2 (6 bases). This sample comprised peripheral blood, obtained on day 0 of AZD1222 vaccination. The clonotype was recovered from an adult in good health. CDR3 bases: TGTGCCAGCAGCGTAGGAGGAGGGGACAATGAGCAGTTCTTC. It encodes CASSVGGGDNEQFF.